This T cell receptor beta chain is drawn from a study of T cell repertoires in cytomegalovirus infection. Study-wide background: It can be stated that public TCR beta signatures indicated CMV infection as well as a matching HLA type.

Study-wide results and limits: Summed public TCR beta family frequency identified CMV carriers bearing the relevant HLA. HLA-C-restricted CMV-specific TCR beta clonotypes were dominant in the ex vivo response.

This CDR3 is built from 13 residues. In germline, CDR1 is SGHDT, CDR2 YYEEEE. The germline V and J ends were trimmed by 1 base and 1 base, with 6 bases remaining between them. This clonotype has a handful of counts. Its antigen is not identified. One entry per CDR3 protein, called by TCRdb with MiXCR from the reads. The sample yields some 270,000 distinct CDR3 sequences, over 15% seen once. The TCR originated in a human donor in good health (CMV status not recorded). Some clones in this sample may be carry-over from other donors' samples. The sample consisted of CD8+ T cells from PBMCs. The rearrangement uses TRBV5-6 and TRBJ2-7; D remains unclear. This CDR3 is CASSLWGSYEQYF. CDR3 sequence (DNA): TGTGCCAGCAGCTTGTGGGGATCCTACGAGCAGTACTTC.